The 5 T cell receptor beta chains given below trace back to one sample, sequenced in a study of T cell repertoires in ileal Crohn's disease. Here immunoSEQ multiplex PCR was the method, and the copy in TCRdb shows in-frame clones only, minus some. The sample holds about 3,800 clones, roughly 80% seen once. Source material: ileal tissue. The receptors originated from an adult with Crohn's disease.

The V and J genes are TRBV9 and TRBJ2-3; weak D call: TRBD2 (6 bases). Trimming took off 3 bases at V and 9 bases at J, with 14 bases between the two ends. CDR1 SGDLS and CDR2 YYNGEE come from the germline V gene. The CDR3 consists of 13 residues. The CDR3 DNA reads TGTGCCAGCAGCGGAAACTCGGGGAGGACGCAGTATTTT. This sequence encodes CASSGNSGRTQYF.

J is TRBJ1-2 and V is TRBV5-1; 7 bases are shared with TRBD1. The CDR3 has 14 residues. CDR1 and CDR2 (germline): SGHRS, YFSETQ. With V trimmed by 4 bases and J by 4 bases, 7 bases remained unmatched. CDR3 DNA: TGCGCCAGCAGCATCGAGACAGGGACCTATGGCTACACCTTC. Its translation: CASSIETGTYGYTF.

J is TRBJ2-1 and V is TRBV5-6, with no clear D. Looked up from germline, CDR1 is SGHDT and CDR2 is YYEEEE. Trimming shortened V by 1 base and J by 0 bases, and 11 bases separated the two germline ends. The CDR3 is 16 amino acids. The DNA of the CDR3 is TGTGCCAGCAGCTTGAATCTGGTGGCCTCCTACAATGAGCAGTTCTTC. Amino acid sequence: CASSLNLVASYNEQFF. Full variable domain (missing parts from reference TRBV5-6 and TRBJ2-1): DAGVTQSPTHLIKTRGQQVTLRCSPKSGHDTVSWYQQALGQGPQFIFQYYEEEERQRGNFPDRFSGHQFPNYSSELNVNALLLGDSALYLCASSLNLVASYNEQFFGPGTRLTVL.

The genes are TRBV5-1 and TRBJ2-3, with TRBD1 matching over 7 bases. V was pared by 4 bases and J by 6 bases, with 11 bases of the junction left unmatched. The CDR3 is 15 amino acids. Looked up from germline, CDR1 is SGHRS and CDR2 is YFSETQ. CDR3 residues: CASSRGQPVSDTQYF. CDR3 sequence (DNA): TGCGCCAGCAGCAGGGGACAGCCAGTCTCTGATACGCAGTATTTT.

This clone was seen only a few times. The V gene is TRBV5-1, the J gene TRBJ1-1, with 7 positions matching TRBD1. In germline, CDR1 is SGHRS, CDR2 YFSETQ. The J segment lost 5 bases and the V segment lost 0 bases, leaving 10 bases of the junction unmatched. The CDR3 spans 16 residues. CDR3 sequence: CASSLEGALRVTEAFF. CDR3 nucleotides: TGCGCCAGCAGCTTGGAGGGGGCGCTGAGGGTTACTGAAGCTTTCTTT.